These 27 T cell receptor beta chains came from one sample sequenced in a study of cytomegalovirus exposure and HLA in healthy donors. The PCR employed 60 Vbeta primers together with 13 Jbeta primers. Profiling relied on immunoSEQ multiplex PCR, and the TCRdb table lists in-frame clones only, not all of them. Of approximately 110,000 clones in the sample, around 77% are singletons; the top ten hold 5.4%. Sequenced: PBMCs. These TCRs come from a woman younger than 45 in good health and CMV-seropositive.

This chain connects TRBV4-2 to TRBJ1-4; 8 nucleotides align to TRBD1. Germline values: CDR1 LGHNA, CDR2 YNFKEQ. The V gene end was trimmed by 6 bases and the J gene end by 2 bases; junction bases not matched to a gene: 8. The CDR3 loop spans 16 amino acids. The CDR3 region has the DNA TGTGCCAGCAGTAGGACAGGGTCGGTTACTAATGAAAAACTGTTTTTT. Translating gives CASSRTGSVTNEKLFF.

CDR3 residues: CASSLRGGDEQYF. The CDR3 DNA sequence: TGCGCCAGCAGCTTGAGGGGGGGTGACGAGCAGTACTTC. The rearrangement links TRBV5-1 to TRBJ2-7; possible D gene TRBD2, 7 bases. The CDR3 runs 13 residues. With 1 base removed from V and 5 bases from J, the gap between germline ends came to 10 bases. Germline V gene data show CDR1 as SGHRS and CDR2 as YFSETQ.

The table lists this clone with a count of one. The J gene is TRBJ2-7, the V gene TRBV5-4, with 11 bases that match TRBD1. The J segment lost 8 bases and the V segment lost 4 bases, leaving 11 bases of the junction unmatched. Germline CDR1 is SGHNT and CDR2 is YYREEE (reference sequence). The CDR3 is made up of 15 amino acids. The CDR3 sequence: CASSGRGQGVGQQYF. DNA for the CDR3: TGTGCCAGCAGCGGGAGGGGACAGGGGGTAGGGCAGCAGTACTTC.

The count of this clone is one. The V call is TRBV6-5, the J call TRBJ2-2, with D unclear. The germline V gene encodes CDR1 MNHEY and CDR2 SVGAGI. Trimming took off 4 bases at V and 7 bases at J, with 4 bases between the two ends. The CDR3 sequence is 11 residues long. In DNA form, the CDR3 reads TGTGCCAGCAGTTTTCTCGGGGAGCTGTTTTTT. Encoded protein: CASSFLGELFF.

The chain combines TRBV21-1 with TRBJ1-5; the DNA was not compared with TRBD1, the D call given in the table. TRBV21-1 is listed as a pseudogene. The CDR3 contains 18 residues. In DNA form, the CDR3 reads TGTGCCAGCAGCAAAGATGGACAGGGTAAGAATAGCAATCAGCCCCAGCATTTT. It translates to CASSKDGQGKNSNQPQHF.

J is TRBJ2-7 and V is TRBV7-2; perhaps TRBD2 as D (5 bases). Germline V CDR1 and CDR2: SGHTA, FQGNSA. The CDR3 runs 15 residues. Trimming took 6 bases from V and 2 from J, leaving 17 bases between them. The CDR3 protein is CASSKKSSGTYEQYF. As DNA, the CDR3 is TGTGCCAGCAGTAAAAAAAGCTCCGGGACCTACGAGCAGTACTTC.

This chain joins TRBV21-1 and TRBJ1-5; TRBD1 is taken as the D call from the table, unchecked against the DNA. TRBV21-1 is described as a pseudogene. The CDR3 extends over 16 amino acids. The CDR3 sequence: CASSPGHLGSNQPQHF. The CDR3 DNA reads TGTGCCAGCAGCCCCGGACACTTAGGCAGCAATCAGCCCCAGCATTTT.

In its sample, this clone was seen a few times. V is TRBV2 and J is TRBJ1-5; D ambiguous. Trimming removed 3 bases at V and 4 bases at J, with 10 bases between. Germline lookup yields CDR1 SNHLY and CDR2 FYNNEI. This CDR3 has 14 amino acids. CDR3 residues: CASSDLSFNQPQHF. CDR3 DNA: TGTGCCAGCAGTGATCTGTCTTTTAATCAGCCCCAGCATTTT.

The chain recombines TRBV10-2 with TRBJ2-1, with 13 nucleotides matching TRBD2. Germline V gene lookup returns CDR1 WSHSY and CDR2 SAAADI. The CDR3 has 15 amino acids. V dropped 7 bases and J dropped 3; count of bases not matched to a gene: 3. CDR3 DNA: TGCGCCAGCATGGGACTAGCGGGACTCTACAATGAGCAGTTCTTC. Protein: CASMGLAGLYNEQFF.

The J gene is TRBJ1-1, the V gene TRBV10-1, with D possibly matching TRBD1 (6 bases). Deletions cut 2 bases from V and 0 bases from J, with 13 bases between. There are 16 residues in the CDR3. CDR1 and CDR2 from the germline V gene are WNHNN and SYGVQD (reference sequence). The CDR3 DNA reads as TGCGCCAGCAGTGAGGGTCAGGGGACGATGAACACTGAAGCTTTCTTT. It specifies CASSEGQGTMNTEAFF.

The chain couples TRBV2 to TRBJ1-1; D perhaps matches TRBD1 (6 bases). The CDR3 runs 12 residues. CDR1 is SNHLY and CDR2 is FYNNEI in the germline V gene. Between the trimmed V and J ends, which lost 5 bases and 10 bases, there was a span of 14 bases. CDR3 amino acids: CASSRDNWAAFF. The CDR3 DNA sequence: TGTGCCAGCAGTCGGGACAATTGGGCAGCTTTCTTT.

The chain links TRBV21-1 to TRBJ1-1; the DNA was not used to check the table's D call, TRBD1. TRBV21-1 is marked as a pseudogene. The CDR3 is 16 residues long. CDR3 coding DNA: TGTGCCAGCAGCCGACCCCAGGGACAGGACGACACTGAAGCTTTCTTT. Its translation: CASSRPQGQDDTEAFF.

This clone was counted only a few times. The rearrangement joins TRBV4-2 to TRBJ2-2; 7 bases align to TRBD2. This CDR3 is 16 amino acids long. With 3 bases clipped from V and 4 bases from J, the junction kept 8 bases outside the gene matches. Germline V gene lookup returns CDR1 LGHNA and CDR2 YNFKEQ. CDR3 in amino acids: CASSQAGDIFTGELFF. CDR3 DNA sequence: TGTGCCAGCAGCCAGGCGGGAGACATCTTCACCGGGGAGCTGTTTTTT.

The chain employs TRBV7-6 and TRBJ2-1; 11 bases line up with TRBD2. The germline gives CDR1 SGHVS, CDR2 FNYEAQ. V dropped 0 bases and J dropped 8; count of bases not matched to a gene: 6. There are 16 residues in the CDR3. The CDR3 region is CASSLATSGIGDEQFF. The CDR3 DNA is TGTGCCAGCAGCTTAGCGACTAGCGGGATTGGCGATGAGCAGTTCTTC.

This rearrangement joins TRBV18 to TRBJ1-2, with 7 nucleotides matching TRBD1. V lost 8 bases to trimming and J lost 2 bases; unmatched junction nucleotides: 5. This CDR3 comprises 13 residues. The germline V gene encodes CDR1 KGHSH and CDR2 LQKENI. In DNA, the CDR3 is TGTGCCAGCACCCAGGGACAGAACTATGGCTACACCTTC. Its protein is CASTQGQNYGYTF.

This chain connects TRBV7-3 to TRBJ1-3; the match to TRBD1 covers 10 bases. Germline CDR1 reads SGHTA; CDR2 reads FQGTGA. The CDR3 consists of 16 residues. J lost 4 bases, V lost 5 bases, and 8 bases had no gene match. CDR3 coding DNA: TGTGCCAGCAGCACGGGACAGGGGACGGGGGGAAACACCATATATTTT. It codes for CASSTGQGTGGNTIYF.

The chain has TRBV11-2 and TRBJ2-5; 10 bases align to TRBD1. Germline V gene lookup returns CDR1 SGHAT and CDR2 FQNNGV. The trim removed 5 bases at V and 3 bases at J, leaving 3 bases unmatched. The CDR3 has 14 residues. CDR3 bases: TGTGCCAGCAGCATGACAGGGGGCGAAGAGACCCAGTACTTC. Protein: CASSMTGGEETQYF.

The chain carries TRBV4-1 and TRBJ1-5, with a possible D match to TRBD1 (6 bases). There are 17 residues in the CDR3. Germline CDR1 MGHRA, CDR2 YSYEKL. Trimming removed 2 bases from V and 0 bases from J, with 14 bases in between. The CDR3, as DNA: TGCGCCAGCAGCCAACCGCCCGGGGGGGCTAGCAATCAGCCCCAGCATTTT. It is translated as CASSQPPGGASNQPQHF.

The CDR3 nucleotides read TGCAGCGTTGGATCAGATCCCCTGGAGCAGTACTTC. Its protein product is CSVGSDPLEQYF. The V call is TRBV29-1, the J call TRBJ2-7; D call uncertain. The germline gives CDR1 SQVTM, CDR2 ANQGSEA. The CDR3 has 12 residues. Trimming removed 4 bases from V and 7 bases from J, with 14 bases in between.

The V and J genes are TRBV2 and TRBJ1-1; no clear D. CDR1 is SNHLY, CDR2 FYNNEI, per germline. The CDR3 loop spans 15 amino acids. V lost 6 bases to trimming and J lost 4 bases, with 18 bases between them. CDR3 nucleotide sequence: TGTGCCAGCAGCGCTTACCAGATCACCCGCACTGAAGCTTTCTTT. The encoded protein is CASSAYQITRTEAFF.

The V and J genes are TRBV19 and TRBJ1-4; tentatively, D is TRBD1 (5 bases). Germline assignment: CDR1 LNHDA and CDR2 SQIVND (reference sequence). This CDR3 region has 16 residues. V lost 1 base and J lost 7, with 16 bases in between. The CDR3 here is CASSIVARVKGEKLFF. The CDR3, as DNA: TGTGCCAGTAGTATAGTAGCCAGGGTCAAAGGTGAAAAACTGTTTTTT.

DNA for the CDR3: TGTGCCAGCAGCCCACGACAGGGCGATTACAATGAGCAGTTCTTC. Protein sequence: CASSPRQGDYNEQFF. This chain links TRBV6-5 with TRBJ2-1; 7 bases fit TRBD1. The CDR3 runs to 15 residues. Germline CDR1 MNHEY, CDR2 SVGAGI. V was clipped by 6 bases and J by 4 bases; unmatched bases: 9.

This clone was counted a few times. The genes are TRBV19 and TRBJ1-2; maybe TRBD1 (6 bases). V lost 7 bases and J lost 3, with 21 bases in between. The CDR3 sequence is 16 residues long. In germline, CDR1 is LNHDA, CDR2 SQIVND (reference sequence). DNA for the CDR3: TGTGCCAGTACTCCCGGACGACCACAGGGATACTATGGCTACACCTTC. It is translated as CASTPGRPQGYYGYTF.

The chain carries TRBV11-3 and TRBJ1-1; TRBD1 agrees at 9 bases. This CDR3 contains 14 residues. CDR1 is SGHNT, CDR2 YENEEA, per germline. The V and J ends lost 3 bases and 7 bases, in that order; junction bases with no gene match: 6. CDR3 nucleotides: TGTGCCAGCAGCTTCCGGGACAGGGAGATTGAAGCTTTCTTT. It codes for CASSFRDREIEAFF.

This rearrangement joins TRBV7-2 to TRBJ2-3; 8 bases agree with TRBD2. Trimming cost V 5 bases and J 0 bases; bases outside gene matches: 4. This CDR3 is 15 amino acids long. Germline lookup yields CDR1 SGHTA and CDR2 FQGNSA. The CDR3 loop reads CASSLKRGSTDTQYF. The CDR3, as DNA: TGTGCCAGCAGCCTGAAGCGGGGGAGCACAGATACGCAGTATTTT. Filled out from reference TRBV7-2 and TRBJ2-3, the complete variable domain reads GAGVSQSPSNKVTEKGKDVELRCDPISGHTALYWYRQSLGQGLEFLIYFQGNSAPDKSGLPSDRFSAERTGGSVSTLTIQRTQQEDSAVYLCASSLKRGSTDTQYFGPGTRLTVL.

The chain uses TRBV6-1 and TRBJ2-5; 7 bases align to TRBD2. Trimming removed 0 bases from V and 5 bases from J; junction bases left unmatched: 6. Germline V gene lookup returns CDR1 MNHNS and CDR2 SASEGT. CDR3 length equals 15 residues. CDR3 sequence reads: CASSEAAGDWETQYF. The CDR3 DNA follows: TGTGCCAGCAGTGAAGCGGCGGGGGATTGGGAGACCCAGTACTTC.

This clone was seen a handful of times. The chain uses TRBV25-1 and TRBJ1-2, with a possible D match to TRBD1 (6 bases). Germline values: CDR1 MGHDK, CDR2 SYGVNS. The CDR3 consists of 15 residues. Deletions cut 7 bases from V and 4 bases from J, with 19 bases between. The CDR3 DNA is TGTGCCAGCATTGGCGGTGAGGGGGTTGGCTATGGCTACACCTTC. The encoded protein is CASIGGEGVGYGYTF.